The rows below give T cell receptor beta chains drawn from one sample of a study of vaccination and CD4 T cells after COVID-19. These receptors' targets are unknown. TCRdb reanalysed the PCR reads using MiXCR and keeps one entry per CDR3 protein. The sample includes nearly 9,500 distinct CDR3 sequences, 30% to 35% of them seen just once. Sequenced: CD4+ T cells from blood, cultured in vitro. Receptors were obtained from a human donor in good health. The CDR3 runs from the conserved cysteine through the conserved F or W. Fields, in order: J gene, D gene, clone size, V gene, CDR3 protein, CDR3 DNA. D genes are given only for firm matches. Only part of the rows carry a size: once, few, many, or a class if the clone is expanded.

TRBJ2-7	NA	NA	TRBV6-1	CASSEGFSYEQYF	TGTGCCAGCAGTGAAGGTTTTTCCTACGAGCAGTACTTC
TRBJ2-4	NA	few	TRBV20-1	CSARGMGTVKNIQYF	TGCAGTGCTAGAGGTATGGGGACGGTGAAAAACATTCAGTACTTC
TRBJ2-7	NA	NA	TRBV27	CASSLSRGPYEQYF	TGTGCCAGCAGTTTATCTAGGGGACCCTACGAGCAGTACTTC
TRBJ2-6	NA	NA	TRBV4-3	CASSQYRGRKAGANVLTF	TGCGCCAGCAGCCAATATAGGGGGAGGAAGGCTGGGGCCAACGTCCTGACTTTC
TRBJ1-4	NA	NA	TRBV7-6	CASSSGSRVEKLFF	TGTGCCAGCAGCTCGGGATCCCGGGTAGAAAAACTGTTTTTT
TRBJ1-6	NA	few	TRBV7-9	CASSSQSYNSPLHF	TGTGCCAGCAGCTCCCAGTCCTATAATTCACCCCTCCACTTT
TRBJ2-7	TRBD2	few	TRBV6-5	CASSYSGLTSAYEQYF	TGTGCCAGCAGTTACTCGGGACTAACGAGCGCCTACGAGCAGTACTTC
TRBJ1-2	NA	NA	TRBV6-1	CASSRGAGYGYTF	TGTGCCAGCAGCAGAGGGGCGGGTTATGGCTACACCTTC
TRBJ2-1	NA	few	TRBV11-3	CASSVIQGGEQFF	TGTGCCAGCAGCGTGATTCAGGGTGGTGAGCAGTTCTTC
TRBJ2-3	TRBD2	NA	TRBV7-3	CASSSGLAGEYYF	TGTGCCAGCAGCTCGGGACTAGCGGGGGAGTATTATTTT
TRBJ2-1	TRBD1	few	TRBV6-1	CASSSQGATYNEQFF	TGTGCCAGCAGCTCCCAGGGGGCTACCTACAATGAGCAGTTCTTC
TRBJ2-3	TRBD2	NA	TRBV6-2/TRBV6-3	CASSTRTGLAGGPSGDTQYF	TGTGCCAGCAGTACGAGAACGGGACTAGCGGGAGGGCCCTCGGGAGATACGCAGTATTTT
TRBJ2-1	NA	hyperexpanded	TRBV21-1	CASSKRETYNEQFF	TGTGCCAGCAGCAAAAGGGAGACCTACAATGAGCAGTTCTTC
TRBJ1-3	TRBD1	NA	TRBV4-2	CASSQDRGRGSGNTIYF	TGTGCCAGCAGCCAAGATAGGGGCAGGGGGTCTGGAAACACCATATATTTT
TRBJ2-1	NA	few	TRBV7-2	CASSFDRHNEQFF	TGTGCCAGCAGCTTCGACAGACACAATGAGCAGTTCTTC
TRBJ1-2	NA	NA	TRBV25-1	CASSGGQVYGYTF	TGTGCCAGCAGTGGCGGACAAGTCTATGGCTACACCTTC
TRBJ1-5	TRBD1	NA	TRBV12-3/TRBV12-4	CASSTDRGSGSNQPQHF	TGTGCCAGCAGTACAGACAGGGGGAGTGGGAGCAATCAGCCCCAGCATTTT
TRBJ1-3	NA	few	TRBV20-1	CSASQGNTIYF	TGCAGTGCTAGTCAGGGAAACACCATATATTTT
TRBJ1-1	TRBD1	NA	TRBV12-3/TRBV12-4	CASSFATGGTVAFF	TGTGCCAGCAGTTTTGCAACAGGGGGCACGGTAGCTTTCTTT
TRBJ2-1	NA	NA	TRBV5-4	CASSLANSVWGYNEQFF	TGTGCCAGCAGCTTGGCGAACAGCGTCTGGGGGTACAATGAGCAGTTCTTC
TRBJ2-2	TRBD1	NA	TRBV6-5	CASSFPGTATGELFF	TGTGCCAGCAGTTTTCCCGGGACAGCCACCGGGGAGCTGTTTTTT
TRBJ2-2	NA	few	TRBV20-1	CSARDPARGTGELFF	TGCAGTGCTAGAGATCCGGCCAGGGGTACGGGGGAGCTGTTTTTT
TRBJ2-7	NA	NA	TRBV27	CASSLRGPSQSYEQYF	TGTGCCAGCAGTTTACGGGGCCCTTCCCAGTCCTACGAGCAGTACTTC